These 2 T cell receptor beta chains were all obtained from the same sample, sequenced in a study of blood T cells in healthy people across ages. Then a second PCR, running roughly 7 to 11 cycles, was carried out with a sample-barcoded 5' primer and a J-beta primer mix. MiXCR, applied by TCRdb to the 5' RACE reads, yields one record per CDR3 protein. The sample lists 630,000 or so distinct CDR3 sequences; about 34% were seen once. Sequencing input: blood. Receptors were obtained from a woman aged 80 or older in good health.

This clonotype showed up many times. The rearrangement uses TRBV20-1 and TRBJ2-5; D unclear. The V end was cut by 3 bases, the J end by 1 base, with 9 bases between. Germline V gene sequence: CDR1 DFQATT, CDR2 SNEGSKA (reference sequence). The CDR3 sequence is 13 residues long. The CDR3, as DNA: TGCAGTGCTAGGAGAAATCTCCAAGAGACCCAGTACTTC. It is translated as CSARRNLQETQYF.

This clonotype was observed at least ten times. The chain carries TRBV7-9 and TRBJ2-5; D gene uncertain. Trimming pared 1 base from V and 2 bases from J, leaving 17 bases between. Per germline, CDR1 SEHNR and CDR2 FQNEAQ (reference sequence). The CDR3 totals 17 residues. For the CDR3, the DNA is TGTGCCAGCAGCTTAGATGGTTGGGCCGATGAACAAGAGACCCAGTACTTC. Translated: CASSLDGWADEQETQYF.